This is a list of T cell receptor beta chains from one sample in a study of T cell changes during pregnancy in multiple sclerosis. Clones were read by immunoSEQ multiplex PCR, and TCRdb kept only the in-frame ones, dropping some. The table records 30,000 to 35,000 clones, under 90% of them present only once. The source was CD8+ T cells from peripheral blood mononuclear cells, collected after pregnancy. These receptors all stem from a female donor with multiple sclerosis, enrolled in a pregnancy study. CDR3s include the opening cysteine and the closing phenylalanine or tryptophan. A D gene is named only where the DNA matches it firmly. Expanded clones get a size class; other rows say once, few or many, or leave the size out.

V,size,J,D,CDR3,DNA
TRBV7-9,-,TRBJ2-1,TRBD2,CASSFGGLVAEQFF,TGTGCCAGCAGCTTCGGGGGGTTGGTTGCTGAGCAGTTCTTC
TRBV6-6,-,TRBJ2-1,TRBD1,CANSPGQGNNEQFF,TGTGCCAACTCCCCGGGACAGGGTAACAATGAGCAGTTCTTC
TRBV15,-,TRBJ1-1,-,CATSRVVQDTEAFF,TGTGCCACCAGCAGAGTAGTCCAAGACACTGAAGCTTTCTTT
TRBV15,-,TRBJ1-2,-,CATSRDVTGVRDYGYTF,TGTGCCACCAGCAGAGACGTGACGGGGGTTCGGGACTATGGCTACACCTTC
TRBV6-5,-,TRBJ1-2,-,CASSQAGGADGYTF,TGTGCCAGCAGCCAGGCGGGGGGGGCTGATGGCTACACCTTC
TRBV7-2,-,TRBJ2-1,-,CASSLVQGIDEQFF,TGTGCCAGCAGCTTAGTTCAGGGGATCGATGAGCAGTTCTTC
TRBV9,-,TRBJ1-1,-,CASTAGDKATEAFF,TGTGCCAGCACCGCAGGGGATAAAGCGACTGAAGCTTTCTTT
TRBV11-1,-,TRBJ2-7,TRBD2,CASSPTSGGTYEQYF,TGTGCCAGCAGCCCCACTAGCGGGGGAACCTACGAGCAGTACTTC
TRBV6-5,-,TRBJ1-1,-,CASSPLLNTEAFF,TGTGCCAGCAGTCCCCTATTGAACACTGAAGCTTTCTTT
TRBV6-6,-,TRBJ2-5,TRBD1,CASSTRTGDLQETQYF,TGTGCCAGCAGTACTAGGACAGGGGATCTCCAAGAGACCCAGTACTTC
TRBV5-1,-,TRBJ2-7,-,CASSFTAATPAYEQYF,TGCGCCAGCAGCTTTACTGCGGCTACCCCAGCCTACGAGCAGTACTTC
TRBV30,-,TRBJ1-6,-,CAWSVQAGNSPLHF,TGTGCCTGGAGTGTACAAGCGGGTAATTCACCCCTCCACTTT
TRBV14,-,TRBJ2-7,TRBD1,CASSQDAGTAYEQYF,TGTGCCAGCAGCCAAGATGCCGGGACAGCCTACGAGCAGTACTTC
TRBV11-2,-,TRBJ1-1,-,CASSLGYEGLGNTEAFF,TGTGCCAGCAGCTTAGGGTACGAAGGTCTAGGGAACACTGAAGCTTTCTTT
TRBV5-6,-,TRBJ2-3,-,CASSYISSDTQYF,TGTGCCAGCAGCTACATTTCATCGGATACGCAGTATTTT
TRBV12-5,-,TRBJ2-6,TRBD1,CATLSPGTGASGANVLTF,TGTGCTACCCTTTCTCCCGGGACAGGGGCCTCTGGGGCCAACGTCCTGACTTTC
TRBV7-9,-,TRBJ1-1,-,CASSWGGGYTEAFF,TGTGCCAGCAGCTGGGGCGGGGGATACACTGAAGCTTTCTTT
TRBV4-3,-,TRBJ1-1,-,CASSQVGQTTEAFF,TGCGCCAGCAGCCAAGTTGGGCAAACGACTGAAGCTTTCTTT
TRBV10-3,-,TRBJ1-5,TRBD1,CAISGDRQGRGNQPQHF,TGTGCCATCAGTGGGGACCGACAGGGTAGAGGAAATCAGCCCCAGCATTTT
TRBV2,-,TRBJ2-7,TRBD1,CASSEDRGRYEQYF,TGTGCCAGCAGTGAGGACAGGGGGAGGTACGAGCAGTACTTC
TRBV29-1,-,TRBJ2-6,-,CSVELSGAPGANVLTF,TGCAGCGTTGAACTTTCAGGGGCCCCTGGGGCCAACGTCCTGACTTTC
TRBV5-1,-,TRBJ2-3,TRBD2,CASSSGTSGGGPTDTQYF,TGCGCCAGCAGCTCCGGGACTAGCGGGGGGGGACCCACAGATACGCAGTATTTT
TRBV7-3,once,TRBJ2-3,-,CASSHGLGSADTQYF,TGTGCCAGCAGCCATGGGCTGGGTTCGGCAGATACGCAGTATTTT
TRBV5-4,once,TRBJ1-5,-,CASSHWGGNQPQHF,TGTGCCAGCAGCCATTGGGGGGGGAATCAGCCCCAGCATTTT
TRBV9,-,TRBJ2-3,TRBD2,CASSVLYGLAGGPKDTQYF,TGTGCCAGCAGCGTCTTATACGGACTAGCGGGGGGGCCGAAAGATACGCAGTATTTT
TRBV4-1,-,TRBJ2-7,-,CASSQEEGGAFEQYF,TGCGCCAGCAGCCAAGAGGAGGGGGGGGCTTTCGAGCAGTACTTC
TRBV7-2,-,TRBJ1-2,TRBD1,CASSLGTGGRGYTF,TGTGCCAGCAGCTTGGGGACAGGGGGCCGGGGCTACACCTTC
TRBV5-4,-,TRBJ2-7,-,CASSLGGAEQYF,TGTGCCAGCAGCTTGGGAGGTGCCGAGCAGTACTTC
TRBV27,-,TRBJ2-3,TRBD1,CASSFSRGLTDTQYF,TGTGCCAGCAGTTTTAGCAGGGGGCTGACAGATACGCAGTATTTT
TRBV14,once,TRBJ2-7,TRBD2,CASSQVSGGEQYF,TGTGCCAGCAGCCAAGTTTCGGGGGGCGAGCAGTACTTC
TRBV4-1,-,TRBJ2-2,TRBD1,CASSLTGGTGELFF,TGCGCCAGCAGCCTCACAGGGGGCACCGGGGAGCTGTTTTTT
TRBV2,-,TRBJ1-5,TRBD1,CASSDGTGFQPQHF,TGTGCCAGCAGTGACGGGACAGGGTTTCAGCCCCAGCATTTT
TRBV29-1,-,TRBJ1-2,-,CSVEQNGYTF,TGCAGCGTTGAACAGAATGGCTACACCTTC
TRBV5-8,-,TRBJ1-5,-,CASSLEEGHQPQHF,TGTGCCAGCAGCTTGGAGGAGGGCCATCAGCCCCAGCATTTT
TRBV15,-,TRBJ2-1,-,CATGQSSYNEQFF,TGTGCCACCGGGCAGAGCTCCTACAATGAGCAGTTCTTC
TRBV11-2,-,TRBJ1-2,-,CASSDSAAYGYTF,TGTGCCAGCAGCGATTCGGCGGCCTATGGCTACACCTTC
TRBV4-1,-,TRBJ2-7,-,CASSQVGGQQYF,TGCGCCAGCAGCCAAGTGGGGGGGCAGCAGTACTTC
TRBV2,-,TRBJ1-1,TRBD1,CAGGQVNTEAFF,TGTGCCGGGGGACAGGTTAACACTGAAGCTTTCTTT
TRBV7-9,once,TRBJ1-2,TRBD1,CASSLVGQPYGYTF,TGTGCCAGCAGCCTGGTGGGACAGCCGTATGGCTACACCTTC
TRBV6-5,-,TRBJ2-5,-,CASTLGGGLQETQYF,TGTGCCAGCACCTTAGGGGGGGGACTCCAAGAGACCCAGTACTTC
TRBV29-1,-,TRBJ2-1,-,CSVLAYNEQFF,TGCAGCGTACTAGCCTACAATGAGCAGTTCTTC
TRBV7-6,-,TRBJ1-6,TRBD1,CASGDRASYNSPLHF,TGTGCCAGCGGGGACAGGGCTTCCTATAATTCACCCCTCCACTTT
TRBV9,once,TRBJ2-5,TRBD1,CASSGGGGTQYF,TGTGCCAGCAGCGGAGGGGGCGGGACCCAGTACTTC
TRBV9,-,TRBJ2-1,TRBD2,CASSGLAGGSSYNEQFF,TGTGCCAGCAGCGGACTAGCGGGGGGTAGCTCCTACAATGAGCAGTTCTTC
TRBV29-1,-,TRBJ2-7,-,CSVVGQGIYEQYF,TGCAGCGTTGTTGGGCAGGGAATCTACGAGCAGTACTTC
TRBV19,-,TRBJ1-1,-,CASSQQLEAFF,TGTGCCAGTAGCCAACAGTTAGAAGCTTTCTTT
TRBV7-7,medium-sized,TRBJ2-1,-,CASSLEANAYNEQFF,TGTGCCAGCAGCTTAGAAGCTAACGCCTACAATGAGCAGTTCTTC
TRBV4-3,-,TRBJ1-3,TRBD1,CASSQGQGDGNTIYF,TGCGCCAGCAGCCAAGGACAGGGGGATGGAAACACCATATATTTT
TRBV7-3,-,TRBJ2-5,-,CASSLFLLAQETQYF,TGTGCCAGCAGCTTATTTTTACTAGCCCAAGAGACCCAGTACTTC
TRBV6-5,-,TRBJ1-1,-,CASSLPGRTEAFF,TGTGCCAGCAGCCTCCCGGGTCGCACTGAAGCTTTCTTT
TRBV5-5,once,TRBJ1-2,-,CASSLDRVSYTF,TGTGCCAGCAGCTTGGACAGAGTGAGCTACACCTTC
TRBV5-4,-,TRBJ1-1,-,CASSFRGNTEAFF,TGTGCCAGCAGCTTTCGGGGGAACACTGAAGCTTTCTTT
TRBV9,once,TRBJ1-1,TRBD1,CASSTGDQDTEAFF,TGTGCCAGCAGCACAGGGGATCAGGACACTGAAGCTTTCTTT
TRBV14,-,TRBJ2-1,TRBD2,CASSQEGLAGGLEQFF,TGTGCCAGCAGCCAAGAGGGACTAGCGGGGGGGCTTGAGCAGTTCTTC
TRBV19,-,TRBJ2-1,TRBD2,CASSIRGDEQFF,TGTGCCAGTAGTATTCGGGGGGATGAGCAGTTCTTC